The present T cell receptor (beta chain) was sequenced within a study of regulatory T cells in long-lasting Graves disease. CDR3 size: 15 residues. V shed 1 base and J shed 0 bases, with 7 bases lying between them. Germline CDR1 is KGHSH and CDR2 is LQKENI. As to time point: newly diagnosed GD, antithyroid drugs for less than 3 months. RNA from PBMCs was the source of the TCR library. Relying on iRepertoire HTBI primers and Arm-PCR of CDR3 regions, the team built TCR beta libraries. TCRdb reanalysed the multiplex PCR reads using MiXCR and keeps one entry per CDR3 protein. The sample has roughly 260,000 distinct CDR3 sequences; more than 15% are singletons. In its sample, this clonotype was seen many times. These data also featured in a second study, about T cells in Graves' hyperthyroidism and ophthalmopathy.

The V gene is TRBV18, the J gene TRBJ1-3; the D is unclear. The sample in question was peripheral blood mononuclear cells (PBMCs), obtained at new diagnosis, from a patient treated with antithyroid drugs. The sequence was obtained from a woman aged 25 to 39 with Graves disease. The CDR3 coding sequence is TGTGCCAGCTCACCACGACCGAACTCTGGAAACACCATATATTTT. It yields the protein CASSPRPNSGNTIYF.